These 18 T cell receptor beta chains originate from one sample sequenced in a study of CD8 T cells in ankylosing spondylitis. The study, taken as a whole, reports: Seemingly characteristic of ankylosing spondylitis blood was a TCR beta motif consisting of about 8 highly homologous variants.

These receptors lack a known antigen. Each CDR3 protein gets one entry after TCRdb re-called the 5' RACE reads with MiXCR. The sample has some 800,000 distinct CDR3 sequences, 10% to 15% seen once. The specimen was blood, either unsorted or a sorted T cell fraction (not recorded which). These receptors were taken from a male donor with ankylosing spondylitis.

This clonotype came up many times. The chain is built from TRBV9 and TRBJ1-1; D is unresolved. This CDR3 contains 15 residues. Trimming pared 0 bases from V and 3 bases from J, leaving 12 bases between. CDR1 SGDLS and CDR2 YYNGEE come from the germline V gene. In DNA, the CDR3 is TGTGCCAGCAGCGTAGTCAGCGGGGTGGACACTGAAGCTTTCTTT. Translating it yields CASSVVSGVDTEAFF. The full variable domain, its missing parts supplied by reference TRBV9 and TRBJ1-1, is DSGVTQTPKHLITATGQRVTLRCSPRSGDLSVYWYQQSLDQGLQFLIQYYNGEERAKGNILERFSAQQFPDLHSELNLSSLELGDSALYFCASSVVSGVDTEAFFGQGTRLTVV.

As to this clonotype: This may come from a read error, since a much larger clone is one base off. V gene TRBV4-3 combines with J gene TRBJ1-1, with D hard to call. V lost 7 bases and J lost 4, with 13 bases in between. CDR3 length: 13 residues. The germline gives CDR1 LGHNA, CDR2 YSLEER. The CDR3 nucleotides read TGCGCCAGCAACCTAGAATGGGGCACTGAAGCTTTCTTT. It encodes CASNLEWGTEAFF.

The chain links TRBV20-1 to TRBJ2-5; TRBD2 matches 14 bases. Germline CDR1 and CDR2: DFQATT and SNEGSKA (reference sequence). After removal of 4 bases from V and 4 bases from J, the junction contained 8 bases not matched to a gene. The CDR3 length is 16 residues. In DNA form, the CDR3 reads TGCAGTGCTAAAAGACTAGCGGGAGGGAGTAGAGAGACCCAGTACTTC. Its protein is CSAKRLAGGSRETQYF.

Ten or more counts support this clonotype. CDR3 region: CSVEDRGKRDTQYF. The CDR3, as DNA: TGCAGCGTTGAAGATCGCGGAAAGCGGGATACGCAGTATTTT. The V and J genes are TRBV29-1 and TRBJ2-3; D perhaps matches TRBD2 (5 bases). V lost 0 bases and J 6 bases, leaving 13 bases between the germline ends. CDR3 length equals 14 residues. The germline V gene has CDR1 SQVTM and CDR2 ANQGSEA.

This chain joins TRBV20-1 and TRBJ2-7, with D uncertain. This CDR3 has 15 residues. V shed 0 bases and J shed 0 bases, with 12 bases lying between them. CDR1 and CDR2 (germline): DFQATT, SNEGSKA (reference sequence). CDR3 amino acids: CSARDEAATSYEQYF. The CDR3 DNA is TGCAGTGCTAGAGATGAGGCAGCTACCTCCTACGAGCAGTACTTC.

The V and J genes are TRBV5-1 and TRBJ2-3; possible D gene TRBD2, 5 bases. From germline, CDR1 is SGHRS and CDR2 YFSETQ. The ends were cut back, 4 bases at V and 4 bases at J, with 13 bases in the middle. CDR3 size: 14 residues. The CDR3 nucleotides read TGCGCCAGCAGCCTCAATTACGGGGCAGATACGCAGTATTTT. Amino acid sequence: CASSLNYGADTQYF.

V is TRBV20-1 and J is TRBJ1-6; D gene unclear. The CDR3 spans 12 residues. The ends were cut back, 3 bases at V and 7 bases at J, with 7 bases in the middle. The germline V gene has CDR1 DFQATT and CDR2 SNEGSKA (reference sequence). In DNA, the CDR3 is TGCAGTGCTAGGCGCAGGAATTCACCCCTCCACTTT. It codes for CSARRRNSPLHF.

The J gene is TRBJ2-7, the V gene TRBV5-1; TRBD2 is a possible D gene (5 bases). This CDR3 is 12 amino acids long. CDR1 SGHRS and CDR2 YFSETQ come from the germline V gene. Trimming removed 4 bases at V and 6 bases at J, with 11 bases between. The CDR3 reads CASSRERAEQYF. The DNA of the CDR3 is TGCGCCAGCAGCCGTGAGAGGGCCGAGCAGTACTTC. Full variable domain (remainder filled in from reference TRBV5-1 and TRBJ2-7): KAGVTQTPRYLIKTRGQQVTLSCSPISGHRSVSWYQQTPGQGLQFLFEYFSETQRNKGNFPGRFSGRQFSNSRSEMNVSTLELGDSALYLCASSRERAEQYFGPGTRLTVT.

This clonotype was detected only a few times. The chain carries TRBV7-9 and TRBJ2-3, with TRBD2 matching over 7 bases. The CDR3 runs 15 residues. The V segment lost 5 bases and the J segment 1 base; nucleotides outside the gene matches: 6. CDR1 is SEHNR and CDR2 is FQNEAQ in the germline V gene (reference sequence). CDR3 sequence: CASSTAGDGTDTQYF. The DNA of the CDR3 is TGTGCCAGCAGCACTGCGGGGGACGGCACAGATACGCAGTATTTT.

This clonotype was detected only a few times. The chain combines TRBV20-1 with TRBJ1-1, with D maybe TRBD1 (5 bases). CDR1 and CDR2 (germline): DFQATT, SNEGSKA (reference sequence). The CDR3 is made up of 14 amino acids. V was clipped by 3 bases and J by 0 bases, with 11 bases between them. The CDR3 reads CSASQAGMNTEAFF. CDR3 sequence (DNA): TGCAGTGCTAGCCAGGCAGGGATGAACACTGAAGCTTTCTTT.

The table lists this clonotype with a few counts. The chain links TRBV6-5 to TRBJ2-7; no clear D gene. Looked up from germline, CDR1 is MNHEY and CDR2 is SVGAGI. V dropped 2 bases and J dropped 3 bases, with 8 bases sitting between them. The CDR3 is made up of 13 amino acids. The CDR3, as DNA: TGTGCCAGCAGTTACCCCGGTGGCTACGAGCAGTACTTC. Translating gives CASSYPGGYEQYF.

The chain joins TRBV12-3 or TRBV12-4 to TRBJ1-2; the D gene is possibly TRBD1 (6 bases). Trimming shortened V by 4 bases and J by 2 bases, and 11 bases separated the two germline ends. This CDR3 region has 14 residues. The CDR3 spells CASSSNTGNYGYTF. The CDR3 DNA is TGTGCCAGCAGTTCCAACACAGGGAACTATGGCTACACCTTC.

A few counts support this clonotype. V is TRBV6-1 and J is TRBJ2-7, with TRBD2 matching 13 bases. Looked up from germline, CDR1 is MNHNS and CDR2 is SASEGT. The CDR3 extends over 15 amino acids. Trimming took 6 bases from V and 3 from J; bases not matched to a gene: 5. CDR3 DNA: TGTGCCAGCAGACGGGGACTAGCGGGACTCTACGAGCAGTACTTC. Its protein product is CASRRGLAGLYEQYF.

CDR3 coding DNA: TGTGCCAGCTCCCTACTGAGGGGGCAAGGTCAGCCCCAGCATTTT. It yields the protein CASSLLRGQGQPQHF. The chain uses TRBV18 and TRBJ1-5, with TRBD1 matching over 7 bases. V trimming: 6 bases; J trimming: 6 bases; junction bases outside the gene matches: 11. The CDR3 has 15 amino acids. Germline V gene sequence: CDR1 KGHSH, CDR2 LQKENI.

This clonotype came up a few times. The rearrangement joins TRBV20-1 to TRBJ2-3; D might be TRBD2 (6 bases). Trimming took off 6 bases at V and 1 base at J, with 14 bases between the two ends. CDR1 and CDR2 (germline): DFQATT, SNEGSKA (reference sequence). The CDR3 has 14 residues. The CDR3 reads CSAMGGLRTDTQYF. CDR3 coding DNA: TGCAGTGCAATGGGGGGACTTCGCACAGATACGCAGTATTTT.

The table lists this clonotype with many counts. The gene calls are TRBV20-1 and TRBJ1-1; D gene unclear. V was shortened by 7 bases and J by 6 bases, with 9 bases between the two germline ends. Per germline, CDR1 DFQATT and CDR2 SNEGSKA (reference sequence). The CDR3 is made up of 10 amino acids. For the CDR3, the DNA is TGCAGTGTAAGAGGCCCTGAAGCTTTCTTT. This encodes CSVRGPEAFF.

This clonotype was counted between two and nine times. The V call is TRBV29-1, the J call TRBJ2-3; 7 bases align to TRBD2. The CDR3 spans 12 residues. J gave up 0 bases and V 8 bases, and 2 bases lay outside the gene matches. Per the germline V gene, CDR1 is SQVTM and CDR2 is ANQGSEA. CDR3 sequence: CSLGGSTDTQYF. The CDR3 DNA reads as TGCAGCCTCGGGGGGAGCACAGATACGCAGTATTTT.

CDR3 nucleotide sequence: TGTGCCAGCAGTTCTACACAGGGCTCCTACGAGCAGTACTTC. Translated, it gives CASSSTQGSYEQYF. This sequence joins TRBV12-3 or TRBV12-4 and TRBJ2-7; possibly TRBD1 for D (6 bases). The CDR3 loop spans 14 amino acids. V shed 4 bases and J shed 0 bases, with 10 bases lying between them.